The clone carrying this T cell receptor (beta chain) was picked up a small number of times. Its antigen is unidentified. TCRdb recomputed calls from the 5' RACE reads with MiXCR, one row per CDR3 protein. The repertoire holds about 330,000 distinct CDR3 sequences, with 8% to 9.5% as singletons. These data come from a study of T cells after yellow fever vaccination. Across the whole study: Each low-cell-number fraction was prepared by means of SMART-Seq v4 Ultra Low Input. Study-level points and caveats: CD4 and CD8 compartments shared a small share of clonotypes, likely from convergent recombination.

The sequenced sample was PBMCs, obtained more than 40 days after the first yellow fever vaccination. This clonotype originated in a man between 18 and 35 years old who received the YFV17D yellow fever vaccine.

The CDR3 loop reads CAITGENEQFF. In nucleotides, the CDR3 is TGTGCCATCACCGGGGAGAATGAGCAGTTCTTC. V and J are TRBV10-3 and TRBJ2-1; a weak D match, TRBD2 (5 bases). Between the trimmed V and J ends, which lost 7 bases and 7 bases, there was a span of 8 bases. Germline CDR1 reads ENHRY; CDR2 reads SYGVKD. The CDR3 covers 11 residues.